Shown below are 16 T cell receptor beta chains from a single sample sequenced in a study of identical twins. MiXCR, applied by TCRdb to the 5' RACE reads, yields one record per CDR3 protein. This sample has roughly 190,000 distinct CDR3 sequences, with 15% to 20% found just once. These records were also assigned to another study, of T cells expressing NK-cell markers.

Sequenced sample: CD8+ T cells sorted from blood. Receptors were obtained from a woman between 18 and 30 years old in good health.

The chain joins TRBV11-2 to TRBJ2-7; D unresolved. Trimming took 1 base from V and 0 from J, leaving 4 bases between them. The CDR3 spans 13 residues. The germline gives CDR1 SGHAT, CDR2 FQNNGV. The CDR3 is CASSLGISYEQYF. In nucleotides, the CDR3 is TGTGCCAGCAGCTTAGGGATCTCCTACGAGCAGTACTTC.

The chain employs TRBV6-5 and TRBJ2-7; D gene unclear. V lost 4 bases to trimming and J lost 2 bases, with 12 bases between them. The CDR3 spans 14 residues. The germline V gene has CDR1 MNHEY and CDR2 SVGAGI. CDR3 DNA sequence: TGTGCCAGCAGTTCCCAGTTTGTTACCTACGAGCAGTACTTC. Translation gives CASSSQFVTYEQYF.

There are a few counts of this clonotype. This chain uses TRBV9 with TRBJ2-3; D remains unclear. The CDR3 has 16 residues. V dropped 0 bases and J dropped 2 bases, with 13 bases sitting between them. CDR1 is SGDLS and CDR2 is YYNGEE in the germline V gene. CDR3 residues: CASSVDDPHDTDTQYF. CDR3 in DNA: TGTGCCAGCAGCGTAGACGATCCGCATGACACAGATACGCAGTATTTT.

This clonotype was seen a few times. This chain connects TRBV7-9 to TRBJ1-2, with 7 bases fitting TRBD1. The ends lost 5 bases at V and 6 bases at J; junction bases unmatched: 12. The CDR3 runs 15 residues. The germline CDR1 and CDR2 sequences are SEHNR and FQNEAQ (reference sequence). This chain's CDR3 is CASSPTGVRQDGYTF. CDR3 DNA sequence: TGTGCCAGCAGCCCCACAGGGGTACGTCAGGATGGCTACACCTTC.

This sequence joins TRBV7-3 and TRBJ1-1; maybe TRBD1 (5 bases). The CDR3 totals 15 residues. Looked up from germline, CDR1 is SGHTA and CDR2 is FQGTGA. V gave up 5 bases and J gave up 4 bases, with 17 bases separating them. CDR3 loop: CASSPRTTRGTEAFF. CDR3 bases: TGTGCCAGCAGCCCCCGGACAACTCGGGGCACTGAAGCTTTCTTT.

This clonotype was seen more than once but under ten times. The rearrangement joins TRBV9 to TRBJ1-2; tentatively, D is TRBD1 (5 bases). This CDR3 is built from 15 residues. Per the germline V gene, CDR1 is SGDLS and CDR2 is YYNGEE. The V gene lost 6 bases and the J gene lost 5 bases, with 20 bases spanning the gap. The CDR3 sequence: CASTGASLLTYGYTF. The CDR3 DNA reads TGTGCCAGCACTGGGGCGTCCCTTTTGACGTATGGCTACACCTTC.

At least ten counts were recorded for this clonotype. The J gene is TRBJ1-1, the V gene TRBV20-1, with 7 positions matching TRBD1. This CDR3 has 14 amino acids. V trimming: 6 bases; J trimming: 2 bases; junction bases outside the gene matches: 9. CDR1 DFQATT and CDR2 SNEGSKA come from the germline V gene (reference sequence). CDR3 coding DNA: TGCAGTGCCCGGGAGGGGGACAGAAACACTGAAGCTTTCTTT. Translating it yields CSAREGDRNTEAFF.

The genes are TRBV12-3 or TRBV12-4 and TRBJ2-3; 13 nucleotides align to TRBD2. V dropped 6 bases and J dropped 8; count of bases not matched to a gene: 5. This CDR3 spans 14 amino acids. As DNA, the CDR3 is TGTGCCAGCAGCCGGACTAGCGGGAGAGGTACGCAGTATTTT. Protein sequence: CASSRTSGRGTQYF.

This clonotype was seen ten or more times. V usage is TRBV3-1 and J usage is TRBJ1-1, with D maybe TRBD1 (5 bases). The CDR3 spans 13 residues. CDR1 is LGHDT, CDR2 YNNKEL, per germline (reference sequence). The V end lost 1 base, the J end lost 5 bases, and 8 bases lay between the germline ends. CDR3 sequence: CASSQGRGTEAFF. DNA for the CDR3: TGTGCCAGCAGCCAAGGGAGGGGAACTGAAGCTTTCTTT.

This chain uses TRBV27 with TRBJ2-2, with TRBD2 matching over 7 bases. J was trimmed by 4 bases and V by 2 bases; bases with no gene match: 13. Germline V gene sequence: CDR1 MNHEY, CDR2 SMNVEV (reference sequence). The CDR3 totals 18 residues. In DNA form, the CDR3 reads TGTGCCAGCAGTTTAATTTCGTCTAGCGGCCCGGGCACCGGGGAGCTGTTTTTT. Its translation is CASSLISSSGPGTGELFF.

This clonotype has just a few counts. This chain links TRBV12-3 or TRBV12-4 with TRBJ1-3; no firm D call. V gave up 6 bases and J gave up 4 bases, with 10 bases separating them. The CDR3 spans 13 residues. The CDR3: CASSSPLGNTIYF. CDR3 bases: TGTGCCAGCAGCTCCCCGTTGGGAAACACCATATATTTT.

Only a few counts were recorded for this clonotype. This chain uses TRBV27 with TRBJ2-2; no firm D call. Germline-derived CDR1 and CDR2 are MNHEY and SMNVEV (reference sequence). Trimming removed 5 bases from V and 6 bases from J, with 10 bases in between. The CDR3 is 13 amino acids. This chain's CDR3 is CASSPERAGELFF. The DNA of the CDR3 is TGTGCCAGCAGTCCCGAGCGTGCCGGGGAGCTGTTTTTT.

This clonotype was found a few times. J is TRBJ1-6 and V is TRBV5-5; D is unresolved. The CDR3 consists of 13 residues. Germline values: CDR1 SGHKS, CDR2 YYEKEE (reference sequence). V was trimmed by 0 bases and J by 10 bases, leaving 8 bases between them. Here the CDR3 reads CASSLDVGSPLHF. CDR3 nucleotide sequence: TGTGCCAGCAGCTTGGACGTTGGCTCACCCCTCCACTTT.

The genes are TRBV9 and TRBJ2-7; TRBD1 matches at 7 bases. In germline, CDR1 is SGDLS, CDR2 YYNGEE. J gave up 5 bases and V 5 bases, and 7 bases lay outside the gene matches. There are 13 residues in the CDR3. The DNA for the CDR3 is TGTGCCAGCAGTACGACAGGGTCCAACGAGCAGTACTTC. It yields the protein CASSTTGSNEQYF.

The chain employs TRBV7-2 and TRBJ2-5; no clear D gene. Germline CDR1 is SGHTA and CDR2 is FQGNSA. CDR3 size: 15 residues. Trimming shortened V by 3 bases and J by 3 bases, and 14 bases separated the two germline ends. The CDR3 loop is CASSFSRSAKETQYF. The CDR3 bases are TGTGCCAGCAGCTTCAGTAGATCCGCGAAAGAGACCCAGTACTTC.

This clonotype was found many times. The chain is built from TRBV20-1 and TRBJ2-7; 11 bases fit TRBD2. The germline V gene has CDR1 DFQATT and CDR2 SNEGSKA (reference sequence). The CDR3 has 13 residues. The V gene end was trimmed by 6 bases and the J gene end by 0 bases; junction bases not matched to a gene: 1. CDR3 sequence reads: CSATSGSSYEQYF. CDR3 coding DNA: TGCAGTGCCACTAGCGGGAGCTCCTACGAGCAGTACTTC.